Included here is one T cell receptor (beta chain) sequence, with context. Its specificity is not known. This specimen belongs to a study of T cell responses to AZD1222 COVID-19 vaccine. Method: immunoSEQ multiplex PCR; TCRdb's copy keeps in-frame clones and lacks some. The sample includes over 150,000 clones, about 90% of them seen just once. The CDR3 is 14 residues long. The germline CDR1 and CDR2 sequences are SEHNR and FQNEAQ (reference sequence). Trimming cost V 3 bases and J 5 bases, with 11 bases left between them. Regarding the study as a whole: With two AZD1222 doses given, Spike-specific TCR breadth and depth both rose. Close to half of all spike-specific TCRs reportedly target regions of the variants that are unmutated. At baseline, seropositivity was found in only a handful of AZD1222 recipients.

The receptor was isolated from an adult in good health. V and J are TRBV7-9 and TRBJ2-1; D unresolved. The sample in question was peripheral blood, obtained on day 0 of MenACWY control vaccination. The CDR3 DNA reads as TGTGCCAGCAGCTTCAGAGGTCAGAACAATGAGCAGTTCTTC. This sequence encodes CASSFRGQNNEQFF. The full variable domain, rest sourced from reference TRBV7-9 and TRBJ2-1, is DTGVSQNPRHKITKRGQNVTFRCDPISEHNRLYWYRQTLGQGPEFLTYFQNEAQLEKSRLLSDRFSAERPKGSFSTLEIQRTEQGDSAMYLCASSFRGQNNEQFFGPGTRLTVL.